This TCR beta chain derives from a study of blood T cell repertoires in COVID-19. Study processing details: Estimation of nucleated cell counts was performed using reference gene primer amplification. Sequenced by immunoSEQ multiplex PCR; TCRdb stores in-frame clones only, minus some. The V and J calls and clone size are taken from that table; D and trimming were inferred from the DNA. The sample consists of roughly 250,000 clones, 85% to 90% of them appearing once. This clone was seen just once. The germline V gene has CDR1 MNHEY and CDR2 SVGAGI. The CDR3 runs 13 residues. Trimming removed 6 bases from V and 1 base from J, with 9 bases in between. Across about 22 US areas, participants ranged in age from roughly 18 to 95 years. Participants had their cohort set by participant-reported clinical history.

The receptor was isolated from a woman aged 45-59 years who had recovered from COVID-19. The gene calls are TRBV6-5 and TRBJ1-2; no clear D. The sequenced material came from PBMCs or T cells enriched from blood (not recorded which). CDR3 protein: CASSTGSNYGYTF. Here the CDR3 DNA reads TGTGCCAGCAGCACCGGGAGTAACTATGGCTACACCTTC.